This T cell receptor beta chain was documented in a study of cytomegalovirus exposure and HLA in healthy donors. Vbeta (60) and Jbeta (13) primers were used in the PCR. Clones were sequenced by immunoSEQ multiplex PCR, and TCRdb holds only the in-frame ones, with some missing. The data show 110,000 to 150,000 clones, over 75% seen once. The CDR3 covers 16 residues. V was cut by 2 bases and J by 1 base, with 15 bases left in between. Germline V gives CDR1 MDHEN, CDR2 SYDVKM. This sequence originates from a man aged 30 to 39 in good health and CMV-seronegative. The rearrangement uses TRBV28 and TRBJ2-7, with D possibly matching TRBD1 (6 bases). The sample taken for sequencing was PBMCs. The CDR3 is CASSLGLAGASYEQYF. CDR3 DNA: TGTGCCAGCAGTTTAGGTTTGGCAGGGGCGTCCTACGAGCAGTACTTC.